The rows below give T cell receptor beta chains drawn from one sample of a study of PD-1 blockade in mismatch repair-deficient tumors. The assay was immunoSEQ multiplex PCR, and TCRdb's table has in-frame clones only and misses some. The sample yields some 110,000 clones, about three quarters seen once. The source was peripheral blood, collected more than 58 weeks after starting pembrolizumab. Source of these receptors: an adult with mismatch repair-deficient cancer. Each CDR3 is given with its conserved first and last residue. The D gene is left open where the match is weak. Only some rows state a clone size, as once, few, many or a class for expanded clones.

d_gene	v_gene	j_gene	len	abundance	CDR3nt	CDR3aa
NA	TRBV2	TRBJ2-3	15	NA	TGTGCCAGCAGTGGAACAGGTCTTAGCGCAGATACGCAGTATTTT	CASSGTGLSADTQYF
NA	TRBV13	TRBJ1-3	14	NA	TGTGCCAGCAGCGGCCGGGACCGAGGAAACACCATATATTTT	CASSGRDRGNTIYF
TRBD1	TRBV4-2	TRBJ1-5	15	NA	TGTGCCAGCAGCCGGGAGGACAGGGTCGAACAGCCCCAGCATTTT	CASSREDRVEQPQHF
TRBD1	TRBV11-2	TRBJ2-5	14	NA	TGTGCCAGCAACGATGCAGGGGGTTGGGAGACCCAGTACTTC	CASNDAGGWETQYF
TRBD2	TRBV9	TRBJ2-7	17	NA	TGTGCCAGCAGCCCTACCCGGGCGGGAGGGCCCCGGGACGAGCAGTACTTC	CASSPTRAGGPRDEQYF
TRBD1	TRBV4-1	TRBJ1-1	17	NA	TGCGCCAGCAGCCAAGGGCACCAGGGGGAGGGGAAGACTGAAGCTTTCTTT	CASSQGHQGEGKTEAFF
TRBD1	TRBV29-1	TRBJ1-2	13	NA	TGCAGCGTTGATGAGACAGGGAACTATGGCTACACCTTC	CSVDETGNYGYTF
TRBD1	TRBV19	TRBJ2-7	15	NA	TGTGCCAGTGGGGGACAGGGGAAAATATTCTACGAGCAGTACTTC	CASGGQGKIFYEQYF
TRBD2	TRBV27	TRBJ2-5	19	NA	TGTGCCAGCAGTTTGTATCCACTGACTAGCGGGCCTGTCCAAGAGACCCAGTACTTC	CASSLYPLTSGPVQETQYF
TRBD2	TRBV27	TRBJ2-7	15	NA	TGTGCCAGCAGTTTAGCTAGCGGGAATTACTACGAGCAGTACTTC	CASSLASGNYYEQYF
TRBD1	TRBV6-1	TRBJ1-5	16	NA	TGTGCCAGCAGTGAGTATGACAGGGGCGTCAATCAGCCCCAGCATTTT	CASSEYDRGVNQPQHF
TRBD1	TRBV6-1	TRBJ2-7	14	NA	TGTGCCAGCAGGTCGGGACAGAAATCCTACGAGCAGTACTTC	CASRSGQKSYEQYF
NA	TRBV6-6	TRBJ1-1	15	NA	TGTGCCAGCAGCCGAAATCCCGGACTGAACACTGAAGCTTTCTTT	CASSRNPGLNTEAFF
TRBD1	TRBV18	TRBJ1-5	17	NA	TGTGCCAGCTCAGGGACAGGGGGCGCCGGGGGCAATCAGCCCCAGCATTTT	CASSGTGGAGGNQPQHF
NA	TRBV7-6	TRBJ2-3	14	NA	TGTGCCAGCAGCTTACAGACAGGCACAGATACGCAGTATTTT	CASSLQTGTDTQYF
NA	TRBV6-6	TRBJ1-1	10	NA	TGTGCCAGGAGGATAGCTGAAGCTTTCTTT	CARRIAEAFF
NA	TRBV5-1	TRBJ2-5	15	NA	TGCGCCAGCAGCTTCTCAGGGGACACCCAAGAGACCCAGTACTTC	CASSFSGDTQETQYF
NA	TRBV4-2	TRBJ2-7	15	NA	TGTGCCAGCAGCCAAGAGTCGGTAAGCTCCTACGAGCAGTACTTC	CASSQESVSSYEQYF
TRBD2	TRBV19	TRBJ2-5	15	NA	TGTGCCAGTAGTATTTCGGCTAGCGGGTGGGAGACCCAGTACTTC	CASSISASGWETQYF
NA	TRBV27	TRBJ1-2	14	few	TGTGCCAGCAGTTTAAAGGTCCACTCTTATGGCTACACCTTC	CASSLKVHSYGYTF
TRBD1	TRBV19	TRBJ1-1	14	NA	TGTGCCAGTAGTAGGGGACAGATGAACACTGAAGCTTTCTTT	CASSRGQMNTEAFF
TRBD2	TRBV2	TRBJ2-2	16	once	TGTGCCAGCAGTGGTACTAGCGGGAGTAACACCGGGGAGCTGTTTTTT	CASSGTSGSNTGELFF
NA	TRBV9	TRBJ2-2	16	NA	TGTGCCAGCAGCAATAGCGGGACAGGAGGCACCGGGGAGCTGTTTTTT	CASSNSGTGGTGELFF
NA	TRBV11-2	TRBJ1-4	14	NA	TGTGCCAGCAGCTTAGACGCCCAAACCGAAAAACTGTTTTTT	CASSLDAQTEKLFF
TRBD2	TRBV6-6	TRBJ2-7	15	NA	TGTGCCAGCAGTTTAGCGACTAGCGGGTCCTACGAGCAGTACTTC	CASSLATSGSYEQYF